This TCR beta chain came from a study of lymphopenia after photon versus proton radiotherapy. Notes on the study in general: A bigger post-nadir fall in TCR diversity correlated inversely with survival time in deceased patients. After the lymphocyte nadir, photon-treated repertoires showed oligoclonal expansion, especially of CD8+ Temra cells. Better survival with proton therapy was suggested as possible, not demonstrated. Under photons, naive T cells and diversity fell while effector/memory populations rose.

V shed 7 bases, J shed 10 bases, and the junction held 13 bases outside the gene matches. Looked up from germline, CDR1 is SNHLY and CDR2 is FYNNEI. CDR3 size: 14 residues. Some clones are missing from TCRdb's copy, which holds only in-frame ones; the method was immunoSEQ multiplex PCR. This table has 43,000 or so clones, 65% to 90% appearing once. In regard to this clone: Its antigen is unidentified.

The receptor comes from a man aged 35-49 years with gastric cancer. This chain links TRBV2 with TRBJ1-5; 7 bases align to TRBD1. The material sequenced was peripheral blood, taken from a patient treated with photon-based radiotherapy. The CDR3 DNA sequence: TGTGCCAGCAACCGTGGAGGGGGCCTGAACCCCCAGCATTTT. Translating gives CASNRGGGLNPQHF.